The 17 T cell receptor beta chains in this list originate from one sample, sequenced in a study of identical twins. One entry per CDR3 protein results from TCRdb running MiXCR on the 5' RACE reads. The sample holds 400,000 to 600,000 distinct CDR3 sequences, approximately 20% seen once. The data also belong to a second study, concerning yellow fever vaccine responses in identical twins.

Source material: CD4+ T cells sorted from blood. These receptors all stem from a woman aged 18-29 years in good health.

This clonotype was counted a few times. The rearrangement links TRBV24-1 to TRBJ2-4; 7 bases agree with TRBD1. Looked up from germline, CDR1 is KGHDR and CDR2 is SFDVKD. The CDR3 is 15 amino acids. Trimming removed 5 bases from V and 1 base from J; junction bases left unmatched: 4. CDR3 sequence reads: CATSAGGGAKNIQYF. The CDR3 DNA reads TGTGCCACCAGTGCAGGGGGTGGGGCCAAAAACATTCAGTACTTC.

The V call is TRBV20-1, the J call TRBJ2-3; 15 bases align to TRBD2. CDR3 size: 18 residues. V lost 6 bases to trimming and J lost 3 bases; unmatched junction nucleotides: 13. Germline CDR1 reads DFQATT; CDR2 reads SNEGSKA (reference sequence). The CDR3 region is CSAGGLAGGFDGTDTQYF. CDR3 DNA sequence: TGCAGTGCAGGGGGACTAGCGGGAGGTTTTGACGGGACAGATACGCAGTATTTT.

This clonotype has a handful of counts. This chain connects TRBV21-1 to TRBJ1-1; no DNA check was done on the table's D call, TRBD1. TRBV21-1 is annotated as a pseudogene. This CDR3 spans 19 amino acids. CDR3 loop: CASSSFSPGMTNPGTEAFF. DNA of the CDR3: TGTGCCAGCAGCTCCTTCTCCCCAGGGATGACCAACCCAGGCACTGAAGCTTTCTTT.

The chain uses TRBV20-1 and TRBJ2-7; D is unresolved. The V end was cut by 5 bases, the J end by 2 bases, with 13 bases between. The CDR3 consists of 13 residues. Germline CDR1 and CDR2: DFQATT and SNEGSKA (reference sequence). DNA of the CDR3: TGCAGTGCTCCCGCCCCTCTAGCCTACGAGCAGTACTTC. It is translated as CSAPAPLAYEQYF.

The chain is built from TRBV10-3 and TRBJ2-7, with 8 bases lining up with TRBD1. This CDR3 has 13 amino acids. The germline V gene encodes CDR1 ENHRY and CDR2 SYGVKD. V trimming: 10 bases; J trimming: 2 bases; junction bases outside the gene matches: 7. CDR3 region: CATSDRAPYEQYF. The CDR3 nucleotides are TGTGCCACCTCGGACAGGGCCCCCTACGAGCAGTACTTC.

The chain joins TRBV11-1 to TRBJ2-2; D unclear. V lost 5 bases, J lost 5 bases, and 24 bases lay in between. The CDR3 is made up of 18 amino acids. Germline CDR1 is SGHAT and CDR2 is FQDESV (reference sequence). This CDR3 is CASSGGYSNPSVTGELFF. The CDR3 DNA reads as TGTGCCAGCAGCGGTGGATACAGCAATCCTTCCGTGACCGGGGAGCTGTTTTTT.

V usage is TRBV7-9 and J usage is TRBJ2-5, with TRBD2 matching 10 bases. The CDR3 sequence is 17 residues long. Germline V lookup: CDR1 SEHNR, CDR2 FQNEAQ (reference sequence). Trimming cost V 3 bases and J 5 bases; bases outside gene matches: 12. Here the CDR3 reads CASSLSLAGALGETQYF. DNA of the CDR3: TGTGCCAGCAGCTTGAGTCTAGCGGGGGCCTTAGGGGAGACCCAGTACTTC.

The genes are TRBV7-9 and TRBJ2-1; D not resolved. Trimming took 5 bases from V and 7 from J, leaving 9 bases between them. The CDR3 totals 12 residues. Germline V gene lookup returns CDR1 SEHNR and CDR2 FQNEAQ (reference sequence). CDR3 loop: CASSLKDNEQFF. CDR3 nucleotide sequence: TGTGCCAGCAGCCTGAAGGATAATGAGCAGTTCTTC.

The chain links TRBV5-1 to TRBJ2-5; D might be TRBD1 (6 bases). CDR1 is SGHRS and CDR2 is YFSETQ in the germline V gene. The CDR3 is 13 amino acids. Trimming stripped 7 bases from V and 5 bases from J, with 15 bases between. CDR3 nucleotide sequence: TGCGCCAGCGGTACTACAGGGCGGGAGACCCAGTACTTC. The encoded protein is CASGTTGRETQYF.

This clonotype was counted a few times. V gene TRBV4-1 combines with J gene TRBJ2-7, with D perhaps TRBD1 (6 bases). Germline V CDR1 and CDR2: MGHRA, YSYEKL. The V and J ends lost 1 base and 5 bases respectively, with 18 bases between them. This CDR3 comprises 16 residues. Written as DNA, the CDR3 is TGCGCCAGCAGCCAAGGTCACAGGGCGGCGTGGGACGAGCAGTACTTC. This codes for CASSQGHRAAWDEQYF.

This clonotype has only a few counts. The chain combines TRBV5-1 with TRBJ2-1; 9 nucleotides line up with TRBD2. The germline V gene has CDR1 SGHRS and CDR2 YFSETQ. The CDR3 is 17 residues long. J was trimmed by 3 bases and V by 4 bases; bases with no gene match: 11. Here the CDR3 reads CASSPISGGLLYNEQFF. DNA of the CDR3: TGCGCCAGCAGCCCAATTAGCGGGGGCCTCCTCTACAATGAGCAGTTCTTC.

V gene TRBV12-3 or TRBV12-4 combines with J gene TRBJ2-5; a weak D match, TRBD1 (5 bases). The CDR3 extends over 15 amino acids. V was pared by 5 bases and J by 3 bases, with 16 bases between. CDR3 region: CASSQTRQRKETQYF. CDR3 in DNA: TGTGCCAGCAGTCAAACCCGACAGAGAAAAGAGACCCAGTACTTC.

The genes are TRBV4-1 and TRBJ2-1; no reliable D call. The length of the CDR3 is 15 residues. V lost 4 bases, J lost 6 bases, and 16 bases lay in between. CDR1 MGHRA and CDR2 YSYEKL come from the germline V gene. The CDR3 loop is CASSLQDRPSNEQFF. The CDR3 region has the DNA TGCGCCAGCAGCCTCCAGGACCGCCCGAGCAATGAGCAGTTCTTC.

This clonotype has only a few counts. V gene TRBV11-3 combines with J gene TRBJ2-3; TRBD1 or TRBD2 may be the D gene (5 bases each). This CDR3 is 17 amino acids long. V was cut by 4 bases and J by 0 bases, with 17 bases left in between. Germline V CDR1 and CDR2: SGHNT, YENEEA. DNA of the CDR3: TGTGCCAGCAGCTCTTCGGGACGGCCAACTAGCACAGATACGCAGTATTTT. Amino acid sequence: CASSSSGRPTSTDTQYF.

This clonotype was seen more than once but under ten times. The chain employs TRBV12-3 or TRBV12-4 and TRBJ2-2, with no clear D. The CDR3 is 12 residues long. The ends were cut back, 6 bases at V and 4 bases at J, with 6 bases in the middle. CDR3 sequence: CASSSATGELFF. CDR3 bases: TGTGCCAGCAGCTCCGCCACCGGGGAGCTGTTTTTT.

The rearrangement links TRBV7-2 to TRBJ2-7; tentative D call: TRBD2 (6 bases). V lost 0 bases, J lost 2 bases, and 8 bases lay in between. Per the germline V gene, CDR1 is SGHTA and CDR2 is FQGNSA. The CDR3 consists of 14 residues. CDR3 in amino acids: CASSLARGTYEQYF. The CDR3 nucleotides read TGTGCCAGCAGCTTAGCGCGGGGCACCTACGAGCAGTACTTC.

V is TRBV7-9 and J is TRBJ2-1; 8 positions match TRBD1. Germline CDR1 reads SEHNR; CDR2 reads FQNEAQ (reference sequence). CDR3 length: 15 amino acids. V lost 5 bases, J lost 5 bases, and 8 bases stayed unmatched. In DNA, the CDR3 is TGTGCCAGCAGCCTCCGGACAGGGCCGGACAATGAGCAGTTCTTC. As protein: CASSLRTGPDNEQFF.